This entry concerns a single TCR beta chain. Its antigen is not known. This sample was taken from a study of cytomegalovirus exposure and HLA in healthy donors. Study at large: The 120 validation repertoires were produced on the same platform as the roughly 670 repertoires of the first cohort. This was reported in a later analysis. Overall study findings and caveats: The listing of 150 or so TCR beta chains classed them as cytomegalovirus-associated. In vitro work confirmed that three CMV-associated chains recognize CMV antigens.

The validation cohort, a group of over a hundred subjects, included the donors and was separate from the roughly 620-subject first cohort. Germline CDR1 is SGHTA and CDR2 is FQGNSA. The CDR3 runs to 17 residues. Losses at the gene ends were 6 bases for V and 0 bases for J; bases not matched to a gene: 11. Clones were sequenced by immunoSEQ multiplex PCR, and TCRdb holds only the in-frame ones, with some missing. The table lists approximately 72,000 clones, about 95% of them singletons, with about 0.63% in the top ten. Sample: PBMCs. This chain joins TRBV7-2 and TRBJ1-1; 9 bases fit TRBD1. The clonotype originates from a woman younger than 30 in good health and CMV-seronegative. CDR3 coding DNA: TGTGCCAGCAGTTCCCCCCCCTGGACAGGGGTGAACACTGAAGCTTTCTTT. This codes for CASSSPPWTGVNTEAFF.